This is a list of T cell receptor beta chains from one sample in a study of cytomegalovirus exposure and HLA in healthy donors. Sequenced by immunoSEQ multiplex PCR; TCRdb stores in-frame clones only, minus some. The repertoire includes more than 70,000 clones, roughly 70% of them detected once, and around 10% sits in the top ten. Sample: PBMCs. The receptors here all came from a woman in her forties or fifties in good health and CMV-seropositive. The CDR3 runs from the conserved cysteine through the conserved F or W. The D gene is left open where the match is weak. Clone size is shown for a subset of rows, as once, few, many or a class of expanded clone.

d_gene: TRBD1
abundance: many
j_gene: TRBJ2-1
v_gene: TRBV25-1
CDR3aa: CASSDRGTEQFF
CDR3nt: TGTGCCAGCAGCGACAGGGGAACTGAGCAGTTCTTC

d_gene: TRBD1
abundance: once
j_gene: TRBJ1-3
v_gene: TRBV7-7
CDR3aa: CASSQGGPLSGNTIYF
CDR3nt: TGTGCCAGCAGCCAAGGGGGCCCCCTCTCTGGAAACACCATATATTTT

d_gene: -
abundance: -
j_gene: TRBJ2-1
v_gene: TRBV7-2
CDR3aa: CASSLEVADYNEQFF
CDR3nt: TGTGCCAGCAGCTTAGAGGTAGCGGATTACAATGAGCAGTTCTTC

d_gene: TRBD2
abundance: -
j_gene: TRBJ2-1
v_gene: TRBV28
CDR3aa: CASRRLAGGGEQFF
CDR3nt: TGTGCCAGCAGGAGACTAGCGGGGGGCGGTGAGCAGTTCTTC

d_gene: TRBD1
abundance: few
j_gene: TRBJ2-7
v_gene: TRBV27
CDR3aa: CASSLTTGQGYEQYF
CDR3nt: TGTGCCAGCAGTTTGACAACGGGACAGGGGTACGAGCAGTACTTC

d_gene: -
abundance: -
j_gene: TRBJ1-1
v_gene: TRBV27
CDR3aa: CASSLSWVAGMTEAFF
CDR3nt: TGTGCCAGCAGTTTATCGTGGGTGGCGGGAATGACTGAAGCTTTCTTT

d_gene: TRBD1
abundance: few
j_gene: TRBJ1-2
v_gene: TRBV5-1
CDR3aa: CASSTDRVAYGYTF
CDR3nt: TGCGCCAGCAGCACGGACAGGGTCGCCTATGGCTACACCTTC

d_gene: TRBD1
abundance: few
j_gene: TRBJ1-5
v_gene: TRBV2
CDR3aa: CASHGTGNQPQHF
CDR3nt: TGTGCCAGCCATGGGACAGGCAATCAGCCCCAGCATTTT

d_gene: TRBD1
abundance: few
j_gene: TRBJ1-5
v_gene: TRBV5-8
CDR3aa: CASSLAGDSYQPQHF
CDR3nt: TGTGCCAGCAGCTTGGCGGGGGACAGCTATCAGCCCCAGCATTTT

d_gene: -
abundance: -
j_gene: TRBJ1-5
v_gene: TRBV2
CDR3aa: CASRVSRDSNQPQHF
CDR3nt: TGTGCCAGCAGAGTATCTCGGGATAGCAATCAGCCCCAGCATTTT

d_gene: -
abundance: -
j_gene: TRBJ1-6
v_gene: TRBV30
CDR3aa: CALKTGSSYNSPLHF
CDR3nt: TGTGCCTTAAAAACAGGGAGCTCCTATAATTCACCCCTCCACTTT

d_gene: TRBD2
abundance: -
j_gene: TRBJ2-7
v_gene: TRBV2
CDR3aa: CASSEARGAYYEQYF
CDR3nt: TGTGCCAGCAGTGAAGCGCGGGGGGCGTACTACGAGCAGTACTTC

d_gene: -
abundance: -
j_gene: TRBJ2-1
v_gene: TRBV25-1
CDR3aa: CASSEYRGSFNEQFF
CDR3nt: TGTGCCAGCAGTGAATATAGGGGAAGTTTCAATGAGCAGTTCTTC

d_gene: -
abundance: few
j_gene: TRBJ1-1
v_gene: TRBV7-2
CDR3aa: CASSLVGGAEAFF
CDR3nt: TGTGCCAGCAGCTTAGTAGGGGGTGCTGAAGCTTTCTTT

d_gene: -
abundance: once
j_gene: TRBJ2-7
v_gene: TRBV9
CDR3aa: CASSVALETVQYF
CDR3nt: TGTGCCAGCAGCGTAGCACTTGAGACTGTGCAGTACTTC

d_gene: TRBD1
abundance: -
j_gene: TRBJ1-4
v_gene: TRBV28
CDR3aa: CASSLPGQGADEKLFF
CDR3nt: TGTGCCAGCAGTTTACCGGGACAGGGGGCGGATGAAAAACTGTTTTTT

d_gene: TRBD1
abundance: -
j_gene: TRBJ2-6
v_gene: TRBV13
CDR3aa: CASSAGTGTSGANVLTF
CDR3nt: TGTGCCAGCAGCGCCGGGACAGGGACCTCTGGGGCCAACGTCCTGACTTTC

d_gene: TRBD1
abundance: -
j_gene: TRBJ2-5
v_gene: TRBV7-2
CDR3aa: CASSRGTAQETQYF
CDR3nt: TGTGCCAGCAGCCGAGGGACAGCTCAAGAGACCCAGTACTTC

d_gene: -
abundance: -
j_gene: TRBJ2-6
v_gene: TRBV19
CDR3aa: CASSPGVGANVLTF
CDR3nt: TGTGCCAGTAGTCCAGGGGTTGGGGCCAACGTCCTGACTTTC

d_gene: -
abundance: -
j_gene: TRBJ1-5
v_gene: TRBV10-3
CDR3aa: CATGEENRPQHF
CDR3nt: TGTGCCACCGGGGAGGAGAATCGGCCCCAGCATTTT

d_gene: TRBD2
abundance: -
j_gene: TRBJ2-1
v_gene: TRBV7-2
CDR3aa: CASSLSGRAGNEQFF
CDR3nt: TGTGCCAGCAGCTTAAGCGGGAGAGCGGGGAATGAGCAGTTCTTC

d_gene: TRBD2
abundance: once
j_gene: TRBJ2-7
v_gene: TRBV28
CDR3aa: CASSPTSGSLWSDF
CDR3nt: TGTGCCAGCAGTCCGACTAGCGGGAGCCTCTGGTCGGACTTC

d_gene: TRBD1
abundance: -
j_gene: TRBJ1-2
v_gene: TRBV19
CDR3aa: CASRRTGEGSYGYTF
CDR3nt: TGTGCCAGTAGACGGACAGGGGAAGGTTCCTATGGCTACACCTTC

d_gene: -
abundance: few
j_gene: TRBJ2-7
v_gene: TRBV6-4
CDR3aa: CAYGVNYEQYF
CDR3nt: TGTGCCTACGGGGTAAACTACGAGCAGTACTTC

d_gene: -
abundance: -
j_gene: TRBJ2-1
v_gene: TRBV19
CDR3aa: CASSRGGTNEQFF
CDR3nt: TGTGCCAGTAGTAGGGGCGGGACTAATGAGCAGTTCTTC

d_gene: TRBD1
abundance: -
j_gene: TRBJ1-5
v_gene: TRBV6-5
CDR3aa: CASSFQGDQPQHF
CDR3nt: TGTGCCAGCAGTTTCCAGGGGGATCAGCCCCAGCATTTT

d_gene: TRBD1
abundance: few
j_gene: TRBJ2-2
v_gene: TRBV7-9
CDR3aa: CASRRQGADGELFF
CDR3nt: TGTGCCAGCAGGCGACAGGGGGCGGACGGGGAGCTGTTTTTT

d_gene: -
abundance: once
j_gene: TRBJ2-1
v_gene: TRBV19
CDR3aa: CASSIAGDFFSYNEQFF
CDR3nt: TGTGCCAGTAGTATAGCGGGGGACTTCTTCTCCTACAATGAGCAGTTCTTC

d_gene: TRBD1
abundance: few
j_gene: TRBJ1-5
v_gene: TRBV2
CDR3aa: CASSDYRGSNQPQHF
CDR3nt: TGTGCCAGCAGTGACTACAGGGGAAGCAATCAGCCCCAGCATTTT

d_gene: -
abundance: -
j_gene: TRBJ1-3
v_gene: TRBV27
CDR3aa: CASSPRLQNLRNTIYF
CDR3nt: TGTGCCAGCAGTCCGCGTCTACAGAACTTAAGAAACACCATATATTTT

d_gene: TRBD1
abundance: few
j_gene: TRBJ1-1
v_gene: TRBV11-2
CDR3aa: CASSPGTGMNTEAFF
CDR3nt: TGTGCCAGCAGCCCCGGGACAGGGATGAACACTGAAGCTTTCTTT

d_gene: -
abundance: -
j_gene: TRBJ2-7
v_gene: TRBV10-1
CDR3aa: CASMCERDFSSYEQYF
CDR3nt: TGCGCCAGCATGTGCGAGAGAGACTTCAGCTCCTACGAGCAGTACTTC

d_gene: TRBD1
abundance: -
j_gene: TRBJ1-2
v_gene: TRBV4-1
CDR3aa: CASSQEGTGPYGYTF
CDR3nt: TGCGCCAGCAGCCAAGAAGGGACAGGGCCCTATGGCTACACCTTC